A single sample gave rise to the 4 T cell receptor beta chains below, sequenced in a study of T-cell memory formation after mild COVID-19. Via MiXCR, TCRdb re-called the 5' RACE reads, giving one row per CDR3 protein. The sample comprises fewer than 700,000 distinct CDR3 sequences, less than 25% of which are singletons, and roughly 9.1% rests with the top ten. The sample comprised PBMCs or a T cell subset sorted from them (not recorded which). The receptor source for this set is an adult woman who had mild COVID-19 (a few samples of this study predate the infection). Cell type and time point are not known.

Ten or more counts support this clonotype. In nucleotides, the CDR3 is TGTGCCAGCAGTGGGGGGACTAGCGGCTCCTACGAGCAGTACTTC. Protein: CASSGGTSGSYEQYF. V and J are TRBV25-1 and TRBJ2-7, with TRBD2 matching over 11 bases. The CDR3 extends over 15 amino acids. Germline trimming cut 4 bases from V and 0 bases from J; bases unmatched to any gene: 2. Per germline, CDR1 MGHDK and CDR2 SYGVNS.

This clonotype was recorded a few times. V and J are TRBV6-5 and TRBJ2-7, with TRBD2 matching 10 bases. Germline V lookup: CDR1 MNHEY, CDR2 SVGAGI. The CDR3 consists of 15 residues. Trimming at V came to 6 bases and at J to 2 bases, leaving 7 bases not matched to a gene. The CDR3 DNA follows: TGTGCCAGCAGAATCGGACTAGCGGTGACCTACGAGCAGTACTTC. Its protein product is CASRIGLAVTYEQYF.

Here the CDR3 DNA reads TGCGCCAGCCGAGGGGCGCCTGAGACCCAGTACTTC. Protein product: CASRGAPETQYF. The chain combines TRBV23-1 with TRBJ2-5; either TRBD1 or TRBD2 may supply D (5 bases each). TRBV23-1 is placed among ORFs of uncertain function. The CDR3 is 12 residues long. V lost 8 bases and J lost 5, with 12 bases in between.

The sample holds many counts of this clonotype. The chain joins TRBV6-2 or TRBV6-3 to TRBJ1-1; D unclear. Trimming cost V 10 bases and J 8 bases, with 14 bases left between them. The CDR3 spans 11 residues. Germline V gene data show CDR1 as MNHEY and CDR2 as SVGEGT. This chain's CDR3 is CATRPGREAFF. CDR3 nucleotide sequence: TGTGCCACACGCCCGGGCCGCGAAGCTTTCTTT.